This TCR beta chain originates from a study of cytomegalovirus exposure and HLA in healthy donors. Study-wide results and caveats: The study listed 150 to 200 cytomegalovirus-associated TCR beta chains. Most TCR sequences were seen very rarely across donors, but some public TCRs occurred in many.

Primers for the PCR totalled 60 Vbeta and 13 Jbeta. Clones were read by immunoSEQ multiplex PCR, and TCRdb kept only the in-frame ones, dropping some. The data show under 150,000 clones, approximately 80% seen once. Germline CDR1 SGHRS, CDR2 YFSETQ. The CDR3 length is 18 residues. The junction had 15 bases not matched to a gene; V was cut back by 1 base and J by 12 bases. In regard to this clone: The antigen is undetermined.

The TCR originated in a woman in her forties in good health and CMV-seropositive. The sample comprised PBMCs. This chain connects TRBV5-1 to TRBJ2-1; 14 nucleotides line up with TRBD2. The CDR3 DNA follows: TGCGCCAGCAGCTTGATGCCGGGACTAGCGGGAGCGCAGGTAGTGCAGTTCTTC. It yields the protein CASSLMPGLAGAQVVQFF.